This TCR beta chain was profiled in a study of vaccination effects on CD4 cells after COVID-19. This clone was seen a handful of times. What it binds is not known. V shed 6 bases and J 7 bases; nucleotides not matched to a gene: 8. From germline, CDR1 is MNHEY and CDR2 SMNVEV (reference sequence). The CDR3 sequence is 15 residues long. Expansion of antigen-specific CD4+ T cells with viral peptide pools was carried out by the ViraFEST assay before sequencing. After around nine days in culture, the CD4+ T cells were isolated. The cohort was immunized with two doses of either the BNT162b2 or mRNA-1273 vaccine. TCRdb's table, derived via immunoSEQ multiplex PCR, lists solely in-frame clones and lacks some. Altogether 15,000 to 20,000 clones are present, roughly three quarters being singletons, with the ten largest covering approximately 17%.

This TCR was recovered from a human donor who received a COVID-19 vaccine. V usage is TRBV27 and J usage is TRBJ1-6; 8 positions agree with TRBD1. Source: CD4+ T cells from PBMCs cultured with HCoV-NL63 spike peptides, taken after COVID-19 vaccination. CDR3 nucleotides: TGTGCCAGCAGGCCTAGGACAGGGATGAATTCACCCCTCCACTTT. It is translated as CASRPRTGMNSPLHF.